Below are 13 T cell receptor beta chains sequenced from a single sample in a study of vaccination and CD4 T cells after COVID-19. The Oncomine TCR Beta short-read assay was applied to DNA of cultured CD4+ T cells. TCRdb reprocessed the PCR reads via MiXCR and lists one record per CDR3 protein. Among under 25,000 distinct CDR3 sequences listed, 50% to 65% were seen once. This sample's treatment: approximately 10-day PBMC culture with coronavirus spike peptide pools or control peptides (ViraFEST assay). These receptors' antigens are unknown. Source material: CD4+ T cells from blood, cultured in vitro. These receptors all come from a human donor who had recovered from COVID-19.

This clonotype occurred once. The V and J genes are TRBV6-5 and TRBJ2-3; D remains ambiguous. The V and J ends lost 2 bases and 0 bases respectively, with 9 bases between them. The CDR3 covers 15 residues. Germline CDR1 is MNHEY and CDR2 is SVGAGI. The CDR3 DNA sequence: TGTGCCAGCAGTTACGCGTTATCTAGCACAGATACGCAGTATTTT. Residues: CASSYALSSTDTQYF.

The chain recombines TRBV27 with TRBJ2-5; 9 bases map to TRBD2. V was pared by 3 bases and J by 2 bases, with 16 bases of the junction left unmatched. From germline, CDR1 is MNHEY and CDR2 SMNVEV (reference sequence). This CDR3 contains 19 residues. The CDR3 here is CASSLRPTIAGDVQETQYF. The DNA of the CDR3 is TGTGCCAGCAGTTTGAGGCCAACAATAGCGGGAGATGTGCAAGAGACCCAGTACTTC.

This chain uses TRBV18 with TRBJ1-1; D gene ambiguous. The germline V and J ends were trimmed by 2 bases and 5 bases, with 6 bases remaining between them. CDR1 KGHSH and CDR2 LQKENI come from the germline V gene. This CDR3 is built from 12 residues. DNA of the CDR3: TGTGCCAGCTCACCATACGGAACTGAAGCTTTCTTT. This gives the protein CASSPYGTEAFF.

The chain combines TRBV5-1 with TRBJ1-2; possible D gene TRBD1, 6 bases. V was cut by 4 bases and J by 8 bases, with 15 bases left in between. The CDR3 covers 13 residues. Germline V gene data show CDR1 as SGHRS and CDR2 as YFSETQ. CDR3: CASSRDNPDGYTF. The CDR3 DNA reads TGCGCCAGCAGCCGGGACAACCCGGACGGCTACACCTTC. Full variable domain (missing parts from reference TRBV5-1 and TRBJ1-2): KAGVTQTPRYLIKTRGQQVTLSCSPISGHRSVSWYQQTPGQGLQFLFEYFSETQRNKGNFPGRFSGRQFSNSRSEMNVSTLELGDSALYLCASSRDNPDGYTFGSGTRLTVV.

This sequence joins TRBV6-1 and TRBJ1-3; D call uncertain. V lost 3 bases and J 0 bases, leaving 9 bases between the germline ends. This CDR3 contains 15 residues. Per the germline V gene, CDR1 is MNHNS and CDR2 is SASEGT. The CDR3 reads CASSEAVDSGNTIYF. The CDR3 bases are TGTGCCAGCAGTGAGGCCGTAGACTCTGGAAACACCATATATTTT.

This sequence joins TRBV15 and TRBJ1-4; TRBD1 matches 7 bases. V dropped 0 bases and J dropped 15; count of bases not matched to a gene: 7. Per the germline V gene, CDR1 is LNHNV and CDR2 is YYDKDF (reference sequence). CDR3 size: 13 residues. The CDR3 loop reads CATSRDLGDRLFF. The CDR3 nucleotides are TGTGCCACCAGCAGAGATCTCGGGGACAGATTGTTTTTT.

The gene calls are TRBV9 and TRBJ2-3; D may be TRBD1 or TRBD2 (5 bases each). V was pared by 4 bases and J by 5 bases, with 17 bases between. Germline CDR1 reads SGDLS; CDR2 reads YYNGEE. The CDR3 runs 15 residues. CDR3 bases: TGTGCCAGCAGCATTACGGGGACGATTGGAGATACGCAGTATTTT. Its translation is CASSITGTIGDTQYF.

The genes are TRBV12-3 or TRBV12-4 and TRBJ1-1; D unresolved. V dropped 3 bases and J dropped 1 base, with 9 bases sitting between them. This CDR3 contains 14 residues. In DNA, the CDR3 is TGTGCCAGCAGTTTCGGCAGCGGGAACACTGAAGCTTTCTTT. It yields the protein CASSFGSGNTEAFF.

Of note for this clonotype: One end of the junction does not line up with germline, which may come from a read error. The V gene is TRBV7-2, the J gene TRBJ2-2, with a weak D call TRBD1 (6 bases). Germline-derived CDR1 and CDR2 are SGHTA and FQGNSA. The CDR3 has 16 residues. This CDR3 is CASSPTGAVAAGELFF. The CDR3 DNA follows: TGTGCTAGCAGCCCGACAGGTGCTGTGGCGGCCGGGGAGCTGTTTTTT.

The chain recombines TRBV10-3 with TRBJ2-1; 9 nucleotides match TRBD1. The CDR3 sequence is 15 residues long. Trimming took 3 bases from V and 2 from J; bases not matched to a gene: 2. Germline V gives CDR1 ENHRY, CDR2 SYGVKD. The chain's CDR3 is CAISDTGGTYNEQFF. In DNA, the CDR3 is TGTGCCATCAGTGATACAGGGGGCACCTACAATGAGCAGTTCTTC.

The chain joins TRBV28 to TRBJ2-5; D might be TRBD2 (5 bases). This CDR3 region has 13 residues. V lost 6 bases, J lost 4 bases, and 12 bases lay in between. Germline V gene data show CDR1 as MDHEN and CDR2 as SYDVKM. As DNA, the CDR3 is TGTGCCAGCAGCCCCGGACTCTCAGAGACCCAGTACTTC. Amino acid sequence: CASSPGLSETQYF.

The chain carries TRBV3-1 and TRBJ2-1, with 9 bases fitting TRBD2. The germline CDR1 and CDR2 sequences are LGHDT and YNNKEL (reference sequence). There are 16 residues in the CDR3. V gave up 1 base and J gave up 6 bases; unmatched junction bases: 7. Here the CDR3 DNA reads TGTGCCAGCAGCCAAGTTGGGACTAGCACATCCAATGAGCAGTTCTTC. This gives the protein CASSQVGTSTSNEQFF.

In DNA, the CDR3 is TGTGCCAGCAGCTTCGTTAGCGGGGCCTACGGCAACGAGCAGTACTTC. Translation: CASSFVSGAYGNEQYF. The chain links TRBV11-2 to TRBJ2-7, with 8 positions matching TRBD2. Germline CDR1 SGHAT, CDR2 FQNNGV. V lost 3 bases and J lost 5; bases outside the gene matches: 12. This CDR3 is 16 amino acids long.